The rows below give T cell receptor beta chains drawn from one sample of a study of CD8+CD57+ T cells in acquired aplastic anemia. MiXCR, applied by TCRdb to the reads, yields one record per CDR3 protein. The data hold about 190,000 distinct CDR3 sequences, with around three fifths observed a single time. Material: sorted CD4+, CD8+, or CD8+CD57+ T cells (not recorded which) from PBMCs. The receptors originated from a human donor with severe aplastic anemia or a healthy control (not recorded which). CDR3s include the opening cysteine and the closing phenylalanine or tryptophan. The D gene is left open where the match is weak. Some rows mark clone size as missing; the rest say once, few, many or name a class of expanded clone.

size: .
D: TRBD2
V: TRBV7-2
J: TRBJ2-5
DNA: TGTGCCAGCAGTTCCCGAACTAGCGGGAGTGGAGAGACCCAGTACTTC
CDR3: CASSSRTSGSGETQYF

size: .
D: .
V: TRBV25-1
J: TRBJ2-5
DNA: TGTGCCAGCAGTGAGGGCCTACAGGCCAGCCGAGAGACCCAGTACTTC
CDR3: CASSEGLQASRETQYF

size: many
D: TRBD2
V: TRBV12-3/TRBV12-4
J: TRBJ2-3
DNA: TGTGCCAGCAAACCTAGCGGGGGGATAGGCACAGATACGCAGTATTTT
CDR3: CASKPSGGIGTDTQYF

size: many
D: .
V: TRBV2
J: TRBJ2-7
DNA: TGTGCCAGCAGTGATAACTACGAGCAGTACTTC
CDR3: CASSDNYEQYF

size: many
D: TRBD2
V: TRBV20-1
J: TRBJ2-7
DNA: TGCAGTGCTAGTACAGTAGCGGGTTGGGACGAGCAGTACTTC
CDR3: CSASTVAGWDEQYF

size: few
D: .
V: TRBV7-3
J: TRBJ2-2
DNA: TGTGCCAGCAGCGCTTACCTGGAGCTGTTTTTT
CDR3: CASSAYLELFF

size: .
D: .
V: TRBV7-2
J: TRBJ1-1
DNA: TGTGCCGGCAGCTACCGGGACGTACGATTTGAAGCTTTCTTT
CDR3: CAGSYRDVRFEAFF

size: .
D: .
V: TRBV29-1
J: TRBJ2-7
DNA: TGCAGCGTTGAAGATCTTAGGGGATACGAGCAGTACTTC
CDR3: CSVEDLRGYEQYF

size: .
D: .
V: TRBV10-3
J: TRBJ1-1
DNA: TGTGCCACTAGTTTGCCGGACACTGAAGCTTTCTTT
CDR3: CATSLPDTEAFF

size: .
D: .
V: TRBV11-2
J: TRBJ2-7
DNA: TGTGCCAGCAGCTTAGATCAAAGGGGCTATTACGAGCAGTACTTC
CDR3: CASSLDQRGYYEQYF

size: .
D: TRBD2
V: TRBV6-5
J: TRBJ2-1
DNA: TGTGCCAGCAGGAAAGGACTAGCGGGTCCCTACAATGAGCAGTTCTTC
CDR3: CASRKGLAGPYNEQFF

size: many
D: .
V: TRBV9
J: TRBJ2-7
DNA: TGTGCCAGCAGCGTAAACCCAGGGGGGAGCTACGAGCAGTACTTC
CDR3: CASSVNPGGSYEQYF

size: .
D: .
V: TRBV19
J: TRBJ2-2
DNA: TGTGCCAGTAGTATTGCCTCGAACACCGGGGAGCTGTTTTTT
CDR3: CASSIASNTGELFF

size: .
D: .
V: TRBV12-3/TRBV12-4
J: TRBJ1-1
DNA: TGTGCCAGCACCTTATCGGGGACGAGCACTGAAGCTTTCTTT
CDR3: CASTLSGTSTEAFF

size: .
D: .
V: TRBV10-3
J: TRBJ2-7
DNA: TGTGCCATCAGTGAGGGACTCCCGTACGAGCAGTACTTC
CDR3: CAISEGLPYEQYF

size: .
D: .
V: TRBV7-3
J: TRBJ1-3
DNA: TGTGCCAGCAGCTTGATCAGTTTGGGCGGAAACACCATATATTTT
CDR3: CASSLISLGGNTIYF

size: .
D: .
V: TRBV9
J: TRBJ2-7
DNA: TGTGCCAGCAGCGCAAGCAGACTAGAACAAGGGATCTACGAGCAGTACTTC
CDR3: CASSASRLEQGIYEQYF

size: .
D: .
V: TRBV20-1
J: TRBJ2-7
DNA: TGCAGTGCTAGCATGAACTCCTACGAGCAGTACTTC
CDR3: CSASMNSYEQYF

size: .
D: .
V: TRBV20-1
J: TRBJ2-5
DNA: TGCAGTGCCAGGTCAGGGAGTACCCAAGAGACCCAGTACTTC
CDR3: CSARSGSTQETQYF

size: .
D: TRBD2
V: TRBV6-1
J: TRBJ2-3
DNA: TGTGCCAGCAGTGAAGGGTGGGGTAGCGGGGGGTACACAGATACGCAGTATTTT
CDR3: CASSEGWGSGGYTDTQYF

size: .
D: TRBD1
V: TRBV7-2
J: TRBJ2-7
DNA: TGTGCCAGCAGATCCGGGACAGGGGCCTACGAGCAGTACTTC
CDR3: CASRSGTGAYEQYF

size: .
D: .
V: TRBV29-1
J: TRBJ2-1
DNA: TGCAGCGTTGCCAGGCGGGGTAACAATGAGCAGTTCTTC
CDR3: CSVARRGNNEQFF

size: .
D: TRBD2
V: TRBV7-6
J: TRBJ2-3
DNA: TGTGCCAGCAGCTTAGCGACTAGCGGGAGGACAGATACGCAGTATTTT
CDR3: CASSLATSGRTDTQYF

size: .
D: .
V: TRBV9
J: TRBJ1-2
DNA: .
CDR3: CASSVGKGNTF

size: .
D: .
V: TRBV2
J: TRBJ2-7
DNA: TGTGCCAGCAGCAACCACCGGGACACTTACGAGCAGTACTTC
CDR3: CASSNHRDTYEQYF

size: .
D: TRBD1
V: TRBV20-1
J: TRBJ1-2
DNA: TGCAGTGCTAAACCGATGACAGGGACCCATGGCTACACCTTC
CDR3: CSAKPMTGTHGYTF

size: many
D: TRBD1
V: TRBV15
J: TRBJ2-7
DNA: TGTGCCACCAGCGGGTTACAGGGGCTCTACGAGCAGTACTTC
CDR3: CATSGLQGLYEQYF

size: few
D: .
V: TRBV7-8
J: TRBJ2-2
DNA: TGTGCCAGCAGCCTAGGGAGCGGGGAGCTGTTTTTT
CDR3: CASSLGSGELFF

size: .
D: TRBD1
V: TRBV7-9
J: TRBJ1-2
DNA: TGTGCCAGCAGTTCCCGGGACAGTAACTATGGCTACACCTTC
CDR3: CASSSRDSNYGYTF

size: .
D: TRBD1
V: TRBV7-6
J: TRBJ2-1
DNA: TGTGCCAGCAGCGATGGGACAGGCCCTTACAATGAGCAGTTCTTC
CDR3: CASSDGTGPYNEQFF

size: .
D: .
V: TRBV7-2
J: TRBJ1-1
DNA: TGTGCCAGCAGCCCCCTTTCCCAGGGCACCACTGAAGCTTTCTTT
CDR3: CASSPLSQGTTEAFF

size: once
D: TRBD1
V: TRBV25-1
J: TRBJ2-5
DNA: TGTGCCAGCACCTCAGGGGGTAGTGAGACCCAGTACTTC
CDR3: CASTSGGSETQYF

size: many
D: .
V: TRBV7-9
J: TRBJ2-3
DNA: TGTGCCAGTCCTGCCCCGATTACCGGGACCTTTTACACAGATACGCAGTATTTT
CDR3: CASPAPITGTFYTDTQYF

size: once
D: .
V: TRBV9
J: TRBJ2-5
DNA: TGTGCCAGCCCCGTCGGGGTCACAGGGAAAGAGACCCAGTACTTC
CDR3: CASPVGVTGKETQYF

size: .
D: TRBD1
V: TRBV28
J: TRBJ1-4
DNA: TGTGCCAGCAGTTTATATGGGTGGGACAGGGTTTTTTTT
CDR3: CASSLYGWDRVFF

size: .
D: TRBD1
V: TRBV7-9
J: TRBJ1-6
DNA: TGTGCCAGCAGCCCTTTGGACAGGGAGGCCCTCCACTTT
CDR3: CASSPLDREALHF

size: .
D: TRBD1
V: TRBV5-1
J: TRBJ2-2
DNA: TGCGCCAGCAGCGGGGACAGGGGAGACACCGGGGAGCTGTTTTTT
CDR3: CASSGDRGDTGELFF

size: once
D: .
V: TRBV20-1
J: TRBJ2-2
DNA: TGCAGTGCTAGGTATTCGGCAGACTACACCGGGGAGCTGTTTTTT
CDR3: CSARYSADYTGELFF

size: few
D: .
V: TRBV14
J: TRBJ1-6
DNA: TGTGCCAGCAGCCAAGAGGGGGGGTACTCACCCCTCCACTTT
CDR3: CASSQEGGYSPLHF

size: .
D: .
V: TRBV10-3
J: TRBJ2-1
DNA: TGTGCCAGGAGCCCGACCGGGACCTTCAATGAGCAGTTCTTC
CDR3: CARSPTGTFNEQFF

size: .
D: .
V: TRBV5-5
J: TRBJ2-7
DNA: TGTGCCAGCATCCCTTGGGGCACCTCCTACGAGCAGTACTTC
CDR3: CASIPWGTSYEQYF

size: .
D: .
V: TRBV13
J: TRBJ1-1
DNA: TGTGCCAGCAGCAAAGACAGGAGGGGGACTGAGGCTTTCTTT
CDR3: CASSKDRRGTEAFF

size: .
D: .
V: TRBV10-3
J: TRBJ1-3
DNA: TGTGCCATCAGTGGAGGATCTGGAAACACCATATATTTT
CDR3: CAISGGSGNTIYF

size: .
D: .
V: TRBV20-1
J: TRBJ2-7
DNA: TGCAGTGCTAGAGACACCTCCTACGAGCAGTATTTC
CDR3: CSARDTSYEQYF

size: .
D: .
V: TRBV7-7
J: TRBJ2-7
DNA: TGTGCCAGCAGCCGGGGGCGAGACGAGCAGTACTTC
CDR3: CASSRGRDEQYF

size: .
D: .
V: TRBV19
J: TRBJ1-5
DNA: TGTGCCAGTAGTATAGATATCGGGAACCGGAACTGGCATTTT
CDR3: CASSIDIGNRNWHF

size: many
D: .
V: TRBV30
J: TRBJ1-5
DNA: TGTGCCTGGAGTGTAGGAGTTGTTTCGCCCCAGCATTTT
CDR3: CAWSVGVVSPQHF

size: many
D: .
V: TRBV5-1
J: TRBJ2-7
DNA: TGCGCCAGCAGCTCATACACAGGGAACTACGAGCAGTACTTC
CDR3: CASSSYTGNYEQYF

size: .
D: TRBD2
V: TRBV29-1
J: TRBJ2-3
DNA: TGCAGCGTTGAAAGGACTAGCGGCACAGATACGCAGTATTTT
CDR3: CSVERTSGTDTQYF

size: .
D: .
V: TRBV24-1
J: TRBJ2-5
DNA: TGTGCCACCAGTGATCGCCCGTGGAGGGTCGGTGGAGAGACCCAGTACTTC
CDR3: CATSDRPWRVGGETQYF